This TCR beta chain stems from a study of cytomegalovirus exposure and HLA in healthy donors (TCRdb year 2017). Regarding the study in general: An earlier analysis of several hundred of the donors reported around 280 Gb of sequence data and roughly 120 million unique TCR beta sequences obtained from around 170 million T cells. A later analysis re-examined previously published TCR beta repertoires from around 670 donors and added high-resolution HLA genotyping to investigate patterns of TCR occurrence. Donor age, sex, ethnicity and CMV serostatus were compiled alongside the repertoire data. Typing coverage varied by locus: roughly 629-640 donors for A, B, C, DRB1 and DQB1; approximately 560 for DQA1; over 600 for DPA1; roughly 470 for DPB1. Among the roughly 400 genotyped donors, 81% belonged to the genetic ancestry cluster associated with self-reported Caucasian donors. The later analysis used no new phenotypic data to find candidate immune exposures, relying instead on TCR beta sequences and their occurrence across donors. In addition to the first cohort of hundreds of subjects, a separate validation cohort of 120 different subjects was used. HLA typing covered class I and class II loci at four-digit resolution. Approximately 300 gigabases of sequencing data and around 80 million unique TCR sequences made up an early release that covered fewer than 650 HLA-typed donors. Among about 390 genotyped donors of the cohort, an average of approximately 240,000 unique TCR beta nucleotide sequences were sequenced per donor, roughly 18% of them non-productive. A handful of DR-DQ haplotypes were treated as single units for association and clustering because of strong linkage in the cohort. All discovery cohort repertoires had been generated using a single sequencing platform. The study combined high-throughput TCR immunosequencing, statistical association of individual TCRs with disease status, and machine learning to predict cytomegalovirus infection status. An earlier analysis of several hundred of the donors applied high-throughput TCR beta sequencing to assess whether each TCR beta V gene segment acted as functional or pseudogenic. In a later genetic analysis, genome-wide SNP genotypes for about 55% of the roughly 670 donors were used, and that subset was treated as a discovery cohort. The study aimed to test whether signatures of past pathogen exposure could be identified by cataloging public T cell receptors. Using immunosequencing, the study profiled T cell repertoires from around 680 subjects and related those repertoires to cytomegalovirus serostatus.

Library prep was done by the immunoSEQ multiplex PCR assay. A mixture of 60 forward primers for TCR Vbeta segments and 13 reverse primers for TCR Jbeta segments was used in the multiplex PCR. A multiplex PCR assay on genomic DNA amplified the CDR3 region of rearranged TCR beta genes. The Illumina HiSeq System was used to sequence the amplified TCR beta libraries as 87-base-pair reads. The paper's processing steps were these. In a later analysis, 77 million or so unique TCR beta chains were counted across the roughly 700 repertoires, and around 11 million of these chains were shared by at least two donors. To remove PCR and sequencing errors, raw reads were error-corrected and collapsed into unique sequences using a nearest-neighbor algorithm that merged closely related sequences. To assign V, D and J gene segments, CDR3 sequences were aligned to IMGT reference sequences. For a sequence to be retained, at least a six-nucleotide match to both a V gene segment and a J gene segment was required. Rearrangements were called productive when the CDR3 lacked stop codons and stayed in frame with V and J; all others were non-productive. CDR3 was defined according to IMGT convention as the region running from the second conserved V-encoded cysteine to the conserved J-encoded phenylalanine. In an earlier analysis of more than 550 of the donors, sequences lacking an unambiguous match to a single V gene segment were excluded. In an earlier analysis of several hundred of the donors, V segments were called functional above 56.7% productive rearrangements and were called segregating when the between-donor standard deviation exceeded 5%. A statistical classification framework was built for diagnosing cytomegalovirus status from the catalog of TCR beta chain sequences. A later analysis assigned V and J genes by comparing TCR nucleotide sequences with IMGT/GENE-DB human TR gene sequences. Using the TCRdist pipeline, a later analysis assigned CDR3 sequences along with most-parsimonious VDJ recombination scenarios. In a later analysis, each TCR beta chain was defined by its CDR3 amino acid sequence together with its V-gene family, and reads lacking a unique V-gene family were excluded. A later analysis removed roughly 590 highly shared, low-generation-probability nucleotide sequences to deal with suspected cross-contamination and a sequencing artifact. In a later analysis, a clonal expansion index for each public chain was calculated from normalized within-repertoire ranks of inferred template counts. A later analysis computed generation probabilities with a VDJ recombination model fitted to out-of-frame rearrangements, and checked the results against IGoR. In a later analysis, TCR-TCR, TCR-HLA and TCR-CMV co-occurrence was scored with hypergeometric tests, and a repertoire-size bias correction was applied to TCR pairs. False discovery rates were estimated in a later analysis by permuting HLA or CMV assignments 20 times. In a later analysis, co-occurring TCRs were grouped using DBSCAN, and TCRdist sequence similarity was added for clustering within HLA-allele-positive subsets. Repertoires with fewer than 30,000 or more than 120,000 public chains were left out of co-occurrence clustering, as were about 5 repertoires with anomalous nucleotide sharing. The clones in this table, taken by TCRdb from immuneACCESS, are in-frame only. Not every clone is retained; where verified, under half of the shortfall comes from an unresolved V gene, and the cause of the rest is unknown. V and J calls and clone size come straight from that table; D and trimming were deduced from the DNA. The sample's clone listing holds under 200,000 clones. The ten most abundant clones make up about 6.5% of the sample.

The cohort consisted of 666 healthy bone marrow donors. At the time of sampling, all cohort members were nominally healthy, though unrecorded immune exposures were likely present. The donor was CMV seronegative and belonged to the group of several hundred seronegative cohort members. Every donor gave a peripheral blood sample, and the peripheral blood mononuclear cells from that sample were used for TCR beta sequencing. Genomic DNA was extracted from the blood cell samples with the Qiagen DNeasy Blood Extraction Kit. On this clone itself: It has no known antigen specificity. Other DNA variants within this sample encode the same CDR3.

The germline V gene gives CDR1 as SGDLS and CDR2 as YYNGEE. V and J are trimmed by 2 bases and 4 bases, and the gene matches miss 2 bases of the junction. The CDR3, cysteine through phenylalanine, is 14 amino acids long. The only DNA kept is the CDR3, 42 bases in frame from the first base. Findings and caveats that apply to the study as a whole: The sequencing pipeline was judged likely to have produced a cluster of highly shared sequence variants as a technical artifact. In vitro tests confirmed that a few of the cytomegalovirus-associated TCR beta chains recognize cytomegalovirus antigens. The study gave a list of 150 to 200 TCR beta chains associated with cytomegalovirus. According to a later analysis, most CMV-associated TCR beta chains appeared to be HLA-restricted, and the HLA associations seemed to be driven largely by CMV exposure. In a later analysis, TCR association rates were found to vary across HLA loci, with the most associated TCRs seen for DRB1 alleles and the fewest for HLA-C alleles. The authors suggested that the approach could potentially be generalized to other disease states and immunological phenotypes. Several of the top co-occurrence clusters appeared to be linked to parvovirus B19, influenza, CMV and Epstein-Barr virus, according to a later analysis. An earlier analysis of 587 of the donors showed that most TCR beta V segments appeared in productive rearrangements either about 87% or about 30% of the time, which broadly matched IMGT annotations. Linkage disequilibrium might explain the correlated functional status among segregating V segments, but an unknown experimental factor could not be ruled out. Because HLA typing was missing for some donors at each locus, association tests included only the typed subset. CMV serostatus was the only immune exposure information available for the cohort. In a later genetic analysis, a missense DCLRE1C variant was associated with V-gene and J-gene trimming of TCR beta chains, and the association was replicated in an independent cohort. A further reported finding was that TCR beta sequences accurately predicted the HLA-A and HLA-B alleles for most subjects in the first cohort. Roughly uniform sequencing depth across donors was assumed in presence/absence analyses, although this assumption may not hold. The classifier was reported to diagnose cytomegalovirus status with high specificity and sensitivity in both the original cohort and the validation cohort. Compared with equally common non-associated chains, HLA-associated TCR beta chains in a later analysis were more clonally expanded and had lower generation probabilities. In this cohort, only TCR beta chains were sequenced, and detectable features were limited by the absence of alpha or paired-chain data. The earlier analysis of 450 to 700 of the donors excluded approximately 17 rarely observed V segments, including chromosome 9 orphons, because counts were too low. Most TCR sequences were observed very rarely across donors, whereas some public TCRs were present in many individuals. Some IMGT-functional V segments, including TRBV6-2 and TRBV6-3, could not be distinguished by the 87-base-pair reads and were therefore excluded. Strong co-occurrence of HLA alleles, especially DR and DQ, made assigning TCR associations to individual alleles difficult. Specific HLA alleles were associated with about 17,000 TCR beta sequences at a false discovery rate of 0.05 in a later analysis. According to a later genetic analysis, donors in an Asian-associated ancestry cluster had fewer N-insertions in productive TCRs than the approximately 650-donor mean.

The chain is made from TRBV9 and TRBJ2-7, with 11 junctional bases fitting TRBD2. The receptor's source is a man aged 25 to 40 in good health and CMV-seronegative. The sequenced sample was PBMCs. The CDR3 protein sequence reads: CASSVGTSGYEQYF. The sequence in DNA is TGTGCCAGCAGCGTCGGGACTAGCGGTTACGAGCAGTACTTC.